This T cell receptor beta chain was recovered during a study of T cells in Graves' hyperthyroidism and ophthalmopathy. RNA transcripts were the template for amplifying TCR beta CDR3 regions. The TCR CDR3 was amplified in a first-round RT-PCR using the HTBI primer set. TCRdb redid the calling of the multiplex PCR reads with MiXCR, one entry per CDR3 protein. This table has about 690,000 distinct CDR3 sequences, 17% appearing once. The sample holds many counts of this clonotype. Trimming shortened V by 5 bases and J by 4 bases, and 15 bases separated the two germline ends. The CDR3 has 15 amino acids. Germline assignment: CDR1 MNHEY and CDR2 SMNVEV (reference sequence).

The sequence derives from a man aged 45-65 years with Graves' hyperthyroidism. The V and J genes are TRBV27 and TRBJ2-1; tentatively, D is TRBD2 (6 bases). Sequenced sample: blood. CDR3 region: CASSGTGSRYNEQFF. DNA of the CDR3: TGTGCCAGCAGTGGGACCGGGAGTCGGTACAATGAGCAGTTCTTC.